Sequencing of this TCR beta chain was carried out in a study of cytomegalovirus exposure and HLA in healthy donors. Study outcomes and limitations: A later analysis linked a missense variant in DCLRE1C to the trimming of TCR beta V and J genes. More clonal expansion characterized HLA-associated TCR beta chains than equally common others in a later analysis.

The CDR3 is 14 residues long. Germline CDR1 reads MGHRA; CDR2 reads YSYEKL. Trimming removed 0 bases from V and 3 bases from J, with 7 bases in between. As regards this clone: Its matching antigen is unknown.

60 Vbeta and 13 Jbeta primers were used in PCR. Generated by immunoSEQ multiplex PCR, the TCRdb table keeps only in-frame clones and is missing some. The table has 200,000 to 250,000 clones, about 70% seen once. The V call is TRBV4-1, the J call TRBJ2-3, with unresolved D. The sample consisted of PBMCs. This sequence originates from a man between 35 and 55 years old in good health and CMV-seropositive. The CDR3 nucleotides are TGCGCCAGCAGCCAAGAAGTCAGAACAGATACGCAGTATTTT. Protein: CASSQEVRTDTQYF.